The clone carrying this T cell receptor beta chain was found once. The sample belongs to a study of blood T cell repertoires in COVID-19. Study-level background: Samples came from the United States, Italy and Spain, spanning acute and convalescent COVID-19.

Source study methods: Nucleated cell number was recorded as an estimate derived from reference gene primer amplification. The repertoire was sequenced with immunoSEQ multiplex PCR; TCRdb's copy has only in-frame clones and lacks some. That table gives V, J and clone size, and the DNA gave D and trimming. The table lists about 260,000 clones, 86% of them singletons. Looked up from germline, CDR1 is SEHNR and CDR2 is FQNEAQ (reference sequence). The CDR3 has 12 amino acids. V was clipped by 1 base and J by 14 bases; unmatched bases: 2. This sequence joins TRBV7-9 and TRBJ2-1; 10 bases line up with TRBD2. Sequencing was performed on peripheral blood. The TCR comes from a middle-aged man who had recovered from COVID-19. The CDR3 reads CASSLGGTSEFF. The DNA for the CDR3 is TGTGCCAGCAGCTTAGGTGGGACTAGCGAGTTCTTC.